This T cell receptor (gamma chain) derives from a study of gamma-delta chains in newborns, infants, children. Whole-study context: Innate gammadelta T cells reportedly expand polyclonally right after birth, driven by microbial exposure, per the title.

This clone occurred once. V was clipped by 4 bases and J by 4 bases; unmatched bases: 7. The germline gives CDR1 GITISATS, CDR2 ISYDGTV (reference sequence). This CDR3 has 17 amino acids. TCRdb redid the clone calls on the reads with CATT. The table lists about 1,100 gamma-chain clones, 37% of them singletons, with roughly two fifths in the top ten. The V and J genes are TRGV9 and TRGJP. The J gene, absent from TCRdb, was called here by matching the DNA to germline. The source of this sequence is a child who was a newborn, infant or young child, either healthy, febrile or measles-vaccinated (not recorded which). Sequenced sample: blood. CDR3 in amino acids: CALWDGTQELGKKIKVF. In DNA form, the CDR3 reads TGTGCCTTGTGGGACGGAACACAAGAGTTGGGCAAAAAAATCAAGGTATTT.